The source of this T cell receptor (beta chain) is a study of immune characterization of retroperitoneal liposarcoma. The CDR3 runs to 16 residues. V lost 2 bases, J lost 0 bases, and 11 bases lay in between. From the PCR reads, TCRdb called clonotypes with MiXCR, one entry per CDR3 protein. The data show 2,500 to 4,000 distinct CDR3 sequences, approximately 49% seen once. This chain uses TRBV5-3 with TRBJ1-4; D perhaps matches TRBD1 (5 bases). TRBV5-3 is filed as an ORF, its function uncertain. Sample: tumor tissue. This sequence was found in a male donor with retroperitoneal liposarcoma. CDR3 in amino acids: CARSFLKQATNEKLFF. The CDR3 DNA sequence: TGTGCCAGAAGCTTTTTAAAACAGGCAACTAATGAAAAACTGTTTTTT.